This T cell receptor (beta chain) was sequenced for a study of blood T cells in healthy people across ages. Study-level results: Whereas aged donors had fewer naive CD4+ cells, long-lived donors had more of them and higher diversity. It was held that diversity estimates obtained from one million T cells represented underestimates.

The CDR3 loop spans 14 amino acids. Germline V lookup: CDR1 MGHDK, CDR2 SYGVNS. The ends lost 7 bases at V and 5 bases at J; junction bases unmatched: 2. This clonotype was counted between two and nine times. Antigen unknown. A J-beta primer mix and a sample-barcoded 5' primer were used in a second PCR of about 7 to 12 cycles. MiXCR was run by TCRdb on the 5' RACE reads, yielding one entry per CDR3 protein. The table has under 800,000 distinct CDR3 sequences, roughly 47% seen once. PBMCs were isolated at a quantity of at least 7 million per sample. This chain connects TRBV25-1 to TRBJ2-1; TRBD2 agrees at 13 bases. The receptor was derived from a woman aged 55-69 years in good health. Sequencing was carried out using blood. The CDR3 region is CASTLAGGDNEQFF. For the CDR3, the DNA is TGTGCCAGCACACTAGCGGGAGGGGACAATGAGCAGTTCTTC.